This TCR beta chain derives from a study of blood T cell repertoires in COVID-19. Study as a whole: The United States, Italy and Spain were the sources of the acute and convalescent COVID-19 samples.

V trimming: 3 bases; J trimming: 6 bases; junction bases outside the gene matches: 12. Germline V gives CDR1 SGHNT, CDR2 YYREEE (reference sequence). CDR3 length: 15 amino acids. Original handling: For nucleated cells, counts were estimated from reference gene primer amplification. Assay used: immunoSEQ multiplex PCR; TCRdb lists only in-frame clones, some missing. V and J calls and clone size are given by that table; D and trimming were obtained from the DNA. The sample has some 300,000 clones, nearly 90% seen once. This clonotype was sampled from a woman aged 50 to 60 who had been exposed to COVID-19. V and J are TRBV5-4 and TRBJ2-7; TRBD1 aligns across 7 bases. Sequencing was performed on PBMCs or T cells enriched from blood (not recorded which). The CDR3 DNA sequence: TGTGCCAGCAGCTCTGTCGGCAGGGGGTTTCCCGAGCAGTACTTC. Amino acid sequence: CASSSVGRGFPEQYF. Full variable domain (rest looked up from reference TRBV5-4 and TRBJ2-7): ETGVTQSPTHLIKTRGQQVTLRCSSQSGHNTVSWYQQALGQGPQFIFQYYREEENGRGNFPPRFSGLQFPNYSSELNVNALELDDSALYLCASSSVGRGFPEQYFGPGTRLTVT.